The 8 T cell receptor beta chains given below trace back to one sample, sequenced in a study of T cells after posttransplantation cyclophosphamide. Measured with immunoSEQ multiplex PCR; TCRdb has only the in-frame clones, and not every one. Listed for the sample are 30,000 to 35,000 clones, none seen a single time. The source material was PBMCs. These receptors originate from a woman between 45 and 65 years old in good health and a related stem cell transplant donor.

This clone was counted at least ten times. The chain uses TRBV7-2 and TRBJ1-3; D remains unclear. Per germline, CDR1 SGHTA and CDR2 FQGNSA. V shed 1 base and J shed 0 bases, with 7 bases lying between them. This CDR3 region has 15 residues. The CDR3 reads CASSLVPSSGNTIYF. The DNA for the CDR3 is TGTGCCAGCAGCTTAGTTCCCAGCTCTGGAAACACCATATATTTT.

This clone appeared many times. The chain combines TRBV12-3 or TRBV12-4 with TRBJ1-3; perhaps TRBD1 as D (6 bases). The CDR3 loop spans 16 amino acids. Trimming removed 5 bases at V and 1 base at J, with 15 bases between. Here the CDR3 DNA reads TGTGCCAGCAGTCGAGGCTCCACAGGGTCTGGAAACACCATATATTTT. It translates to CASSRGSTGSGNTIYF.

At least ten counts were recorded for this clone. Sequence at one end of the junction differs from germline and may be a read error. The J gene is TRBJ1-3, the V gene TRBV6-6; D might be TRBD1 (5 bases). CDR3 length equals 13 residues. Germline V lookup: CDR1 MNHNY, CDR2 SVGAGI (reference sequence). Here the CDR3 reads CASSLGHGSTIYF. DNA of the CDR3: TGTGCCAGCAGTTTAGGACATGGAAGCACCATATATTTT.

This clone occurred many times. The V call is TRBV5-8, the J call TRBJ1-1; TRBD1 matches at 9 bases. In germline, CDR1 is SGHTS, CDR2 YDEGEE. CDR3 size: 15 residues. J gave up 1 base and V 4 bases, and 5 bases lay outside the gene matches. CDR3 region: CASSKGDRENTEAFF. The DNA for the CDR3 is TGTGCCAGCAGCAAAGGGGACAGGGAGAACACTGAAGCTTTCTTT.

This clone occurred many times. V and J are TRBV6-1 and TRBJ2-2; D gene ambiguous. Germline-derived CDR1 and CDR2 are MNHNS and SASEGT. The CDR3 consists of 11 residues. The ends were cut back, 7 bases at V and 5 bases at J, with 5 bases in the middle. The CDR3 nucleotides read TGTGCCAGCAAACAGACCGGGGAGCTGTTTTTT. The encoded protein is CASKQTGELFF.

This clone was counted ten times or more. The genes are TRBV2 and TRBJ2-1; 8 nucleotides agree with TRBD2. The CDR3 loop spans 15 amino acids. V gave up 4 bases and J gave up 3 bases; unmatched junction bases: 5. Looked up from germline, CDR1 is SNHLY and CDR2 is FYNNEI. The CDR3, as DNA: TGTGCCAGCAGTGCGAGCGGGAGTCGCTACAATGAGCAGTTCTTC. It codes for CASSASGSRYNEQFF. The entire variable domain, with the rest obtained from reference TRBV2 and TRBJ2-1, is as follows: EPEVTQTPSHQVTQMGQEVILRCVPISNHLYFYWYRQILGQKVEFLVSFYNNEISEKSEIFDDQFSVERPDGSNFTLKIRSTKLEDSAMYFCASSASGSRYNEQFFGPGTRLTVL.

This clone was observed at least ten times. The V call is TRBV19, the J call TRBJ1-4; D is uncertain. Trimming pared 5 bases from V and 4 bases from J, leaving 8 bases between. This CDR3 comprises 13 residues. The germline V gene encodes CDR1 LNHDA and CDR2 SQIVND (reference sequence). The CDR3: CASSPPYNEKLFF. CDR3 DNA: TGTGCCAGTAGTCCCCCTTATAATGAAAAACTGTTTTTT.

This clone was detected ten times or more. This chain links TRBV24-1 with TRBJ2-3, with TRBD2 identical over 7 bases. The CDR3 runs 13 residues. Germline values: CDR1 KGHDR, CDR2 SFDVKD. With V trimmed by 12 bases and J by 2 bases, 7 bases remained unmatched. This CDR3 reads CAALASFTDTQYF. CDR3 DNA sequence: TGTGCCGCACTAGCGAGCTTCACAGATACGCAGTATTTT.